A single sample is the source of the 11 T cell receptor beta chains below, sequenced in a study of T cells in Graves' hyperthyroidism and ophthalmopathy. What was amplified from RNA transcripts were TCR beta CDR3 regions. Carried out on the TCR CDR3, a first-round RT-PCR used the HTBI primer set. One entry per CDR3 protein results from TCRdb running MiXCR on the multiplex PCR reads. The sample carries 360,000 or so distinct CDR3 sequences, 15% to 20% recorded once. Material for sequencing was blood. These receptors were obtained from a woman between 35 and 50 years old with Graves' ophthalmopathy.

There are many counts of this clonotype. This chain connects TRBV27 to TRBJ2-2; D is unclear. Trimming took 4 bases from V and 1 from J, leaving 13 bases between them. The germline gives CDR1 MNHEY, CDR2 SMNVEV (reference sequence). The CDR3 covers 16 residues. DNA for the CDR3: TGTGCCAGCAGTTCGGGTAAAACCTTGAACACCGGGGAGCTGTTTTTT. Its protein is CASSSGKTLNTGELFF.

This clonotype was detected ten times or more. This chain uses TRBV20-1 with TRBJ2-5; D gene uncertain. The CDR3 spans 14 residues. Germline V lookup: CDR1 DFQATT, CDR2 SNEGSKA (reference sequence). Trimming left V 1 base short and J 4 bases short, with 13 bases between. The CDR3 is CSARVTGVVETQYF. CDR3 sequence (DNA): TGCAGTGCTAGAGTGACGGGTGTGGTAGAGACCCAGTACTTC.

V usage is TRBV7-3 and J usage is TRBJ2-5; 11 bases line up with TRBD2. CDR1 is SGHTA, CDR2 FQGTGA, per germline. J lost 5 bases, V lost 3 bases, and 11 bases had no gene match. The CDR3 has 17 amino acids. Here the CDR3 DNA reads TGTGCCAGCAGCTTGGGCCTAGCGGGAGGAAGATGGGAGACCCAGTACTTC. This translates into CASSLGLAGGRWETQYF.

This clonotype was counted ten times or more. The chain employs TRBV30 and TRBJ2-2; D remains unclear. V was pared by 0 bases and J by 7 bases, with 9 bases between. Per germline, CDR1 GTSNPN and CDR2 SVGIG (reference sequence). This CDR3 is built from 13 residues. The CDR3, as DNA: TGTGCCTGGAGTGTAAGGCCTTTCGGGGAGCTGTTTTTT. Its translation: CAWSVRPFGELFF. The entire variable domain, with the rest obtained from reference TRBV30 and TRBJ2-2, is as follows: SQTIHQWPATLVQPVGSPLSLECTVEGTSNPNLYWYRQAAGRGLQLLFYSVGIGQISSEVPQNLSASRPQDRQFILSSKKLLLSDSGFYLCAWSVRPFGELFFGEGSRLTVL.

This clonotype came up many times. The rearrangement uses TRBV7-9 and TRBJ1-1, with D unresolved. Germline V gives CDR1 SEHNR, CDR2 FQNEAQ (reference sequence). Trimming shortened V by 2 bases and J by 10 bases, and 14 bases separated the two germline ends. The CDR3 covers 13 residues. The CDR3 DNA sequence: TGTGCCAGCAGCTTAACCGCCGATTTTGTAGCTTTCTTT. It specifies CASSLTADFVAFF.

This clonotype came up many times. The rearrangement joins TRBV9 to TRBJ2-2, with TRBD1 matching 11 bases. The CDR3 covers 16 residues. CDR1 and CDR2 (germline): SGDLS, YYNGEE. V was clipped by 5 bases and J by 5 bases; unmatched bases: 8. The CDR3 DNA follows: TGTGCCAGCAGGGTTGGACAGGGGGCATGGACCGGGGAGCTGTTTTTT. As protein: CASRVGQGAWTGELFF.

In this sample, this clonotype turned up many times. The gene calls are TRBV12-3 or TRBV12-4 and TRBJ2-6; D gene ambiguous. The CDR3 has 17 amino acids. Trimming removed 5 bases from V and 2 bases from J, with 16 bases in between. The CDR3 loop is CASSARSSRAGANVLTF. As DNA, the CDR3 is TGTGCCAGCAGTGCAAGGAGCTCTCGGGCTGGGGCCAACGTCCTGACTTTC.

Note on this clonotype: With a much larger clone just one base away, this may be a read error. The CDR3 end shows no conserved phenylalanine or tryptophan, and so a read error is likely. The CDR3 protein is CSPRQISYEQYL. The DNA of the CDR3 is TGCAGCCCTCGACAGATTTCCTACGAGCAGTACCTC. This sequence joins TRBV20-1 and TRBJ2-7; tentative D call: TRBD1 (5 bases). This CDR3 region has 12 residues. Germline V CDR1 and CDR2: DFQATT, SNEGSKA (reference sequence).

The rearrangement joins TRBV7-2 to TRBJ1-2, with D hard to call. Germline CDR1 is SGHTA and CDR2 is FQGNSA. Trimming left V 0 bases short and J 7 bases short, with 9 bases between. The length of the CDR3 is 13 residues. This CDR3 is CASSLALYGGYTF. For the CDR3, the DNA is TGTGCCAGCAGCTTAGCACTGTATGGTGGCTACACCTTC.

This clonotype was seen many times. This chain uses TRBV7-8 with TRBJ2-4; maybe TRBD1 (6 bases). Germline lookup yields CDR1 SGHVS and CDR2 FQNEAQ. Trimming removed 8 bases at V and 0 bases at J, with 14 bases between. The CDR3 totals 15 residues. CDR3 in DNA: TGTGCCAGCGGCAGGGGTCGGGAAGCCAAAAACATTCAGTACTTC. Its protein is CASGRGREAKNIQYF.

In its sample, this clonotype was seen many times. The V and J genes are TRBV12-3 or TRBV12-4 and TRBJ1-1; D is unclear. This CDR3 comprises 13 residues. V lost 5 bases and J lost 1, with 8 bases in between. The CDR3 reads CASSLKQNTEAFF. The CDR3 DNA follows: TGTGCCAGCAGTCTAAAGCAGAACACTGAAGCTTTCTTT.